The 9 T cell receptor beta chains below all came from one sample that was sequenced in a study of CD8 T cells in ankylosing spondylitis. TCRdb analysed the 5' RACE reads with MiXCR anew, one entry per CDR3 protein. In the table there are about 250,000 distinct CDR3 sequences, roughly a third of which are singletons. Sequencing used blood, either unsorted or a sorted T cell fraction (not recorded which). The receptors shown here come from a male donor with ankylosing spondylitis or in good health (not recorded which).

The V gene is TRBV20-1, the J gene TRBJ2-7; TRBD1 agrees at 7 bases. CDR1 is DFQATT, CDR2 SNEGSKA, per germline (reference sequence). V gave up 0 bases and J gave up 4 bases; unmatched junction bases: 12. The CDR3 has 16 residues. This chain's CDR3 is CSARDLEGGPVYEQYF. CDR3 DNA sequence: TGCAGTGCTAGAGATCTTGAAGGGGGCCCTGTATACGAGCAGTACTTC.

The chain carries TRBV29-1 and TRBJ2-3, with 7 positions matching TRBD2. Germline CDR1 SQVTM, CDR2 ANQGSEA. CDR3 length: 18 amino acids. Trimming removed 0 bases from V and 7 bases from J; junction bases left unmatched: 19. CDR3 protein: CSVEDPPKREGGGYTQYF. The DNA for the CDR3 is TGCAGCGTTGAAGATCCCCCCAAAAGGGAAGGCGGGGGATATACGCAGTATTTT.

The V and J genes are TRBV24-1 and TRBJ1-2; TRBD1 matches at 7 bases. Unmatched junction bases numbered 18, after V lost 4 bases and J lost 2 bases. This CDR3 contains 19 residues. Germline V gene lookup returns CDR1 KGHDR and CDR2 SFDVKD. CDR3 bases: TGTGCCACCAGTGACCAGGAGGGATCGGTGGGACAGCTGAACTATGGCTACACCTTC. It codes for CATSDQEGSVGQLNYGYTF.

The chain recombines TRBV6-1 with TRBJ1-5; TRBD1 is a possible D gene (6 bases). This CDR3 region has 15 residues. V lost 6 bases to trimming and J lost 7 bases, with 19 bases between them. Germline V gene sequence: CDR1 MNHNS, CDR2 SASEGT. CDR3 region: CASSSFGGARQPQHF. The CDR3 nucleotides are TGTGCCAGCAGCTCCTTCGGGGGGGCTAGGCAGCCCCAGCATTTT.

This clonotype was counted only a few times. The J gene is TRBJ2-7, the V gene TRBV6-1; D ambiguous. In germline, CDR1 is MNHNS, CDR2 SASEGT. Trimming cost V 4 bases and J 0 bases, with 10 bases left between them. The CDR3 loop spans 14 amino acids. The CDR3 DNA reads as TGTGCCAGCAGTGGTGATTCGAGCTCCTACGAGCAGTACTTC. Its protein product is CASSGDSSSYEQYF.

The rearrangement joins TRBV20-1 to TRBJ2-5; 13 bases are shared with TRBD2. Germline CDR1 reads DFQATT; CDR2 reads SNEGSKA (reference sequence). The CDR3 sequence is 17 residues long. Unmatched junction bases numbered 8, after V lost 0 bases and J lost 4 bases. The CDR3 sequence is CSARDRMGLAGPETQYF. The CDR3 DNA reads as TGCAGTGCTAGAGATCGGATGGGACTAGCGGGGCCAGAGACCCAGTACTTC.

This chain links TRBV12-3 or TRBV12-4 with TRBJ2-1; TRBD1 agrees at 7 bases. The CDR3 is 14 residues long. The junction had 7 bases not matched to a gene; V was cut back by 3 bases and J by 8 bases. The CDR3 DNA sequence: TGTGCCAGCAGTTTCTTGAGACAGGGCCATGAGCAGTTCTTC. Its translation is CASSFLRQGHEQFF.

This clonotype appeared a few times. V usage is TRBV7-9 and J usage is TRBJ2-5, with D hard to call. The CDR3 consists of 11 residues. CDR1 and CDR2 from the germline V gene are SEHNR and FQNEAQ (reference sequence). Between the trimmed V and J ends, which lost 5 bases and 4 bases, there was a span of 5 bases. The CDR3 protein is CASSQSETQYF. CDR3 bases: TGTGCCAGCAGCCAATCAGAGACCCAGTACTTC.

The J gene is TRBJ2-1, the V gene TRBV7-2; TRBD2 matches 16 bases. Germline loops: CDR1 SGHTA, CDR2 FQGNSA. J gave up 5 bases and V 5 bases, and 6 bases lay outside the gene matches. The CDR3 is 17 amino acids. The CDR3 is CASSPPGLAGGHNEQFF. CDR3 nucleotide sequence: TGTGCCAGCAGCCCCCCGGGACTAGCGGGGGGGCACAATGAGCAGTTCTTC.